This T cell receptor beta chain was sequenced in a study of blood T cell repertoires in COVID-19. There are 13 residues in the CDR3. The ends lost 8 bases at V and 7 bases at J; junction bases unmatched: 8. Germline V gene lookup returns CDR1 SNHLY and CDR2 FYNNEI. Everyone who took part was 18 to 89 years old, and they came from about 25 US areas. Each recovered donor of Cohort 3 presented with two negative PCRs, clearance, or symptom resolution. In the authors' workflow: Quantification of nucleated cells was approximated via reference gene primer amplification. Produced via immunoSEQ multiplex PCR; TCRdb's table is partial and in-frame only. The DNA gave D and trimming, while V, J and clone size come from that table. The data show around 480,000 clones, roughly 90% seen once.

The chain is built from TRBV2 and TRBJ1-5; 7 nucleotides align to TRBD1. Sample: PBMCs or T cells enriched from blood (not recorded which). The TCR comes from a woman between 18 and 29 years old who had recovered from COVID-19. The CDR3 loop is CASGHGGQQPQHF. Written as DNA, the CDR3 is TGTGCCAGCGGTCATGGGGGACAGCAGCCCCAGCATTTT.